This T cell receptor (beta chain) was documented in a study of chemoradiotherapy in HPV16-positive cancers. Broader study findings: Candidate HPV-specific clones and E7-related TCR motifs grew in tumor during treatment. Only two HPV16-positive patients supplied the functional HPV-specificity definition.

V was shortened by 4 bases and J by 5 bases, with 11 bases between the two germline ends. The CDR3 length is 13 residues. Germline V CDR1 and CDR2: SNHLY, FYNNEI. TCRdb's table, derived via immunoSEQ multiplex PCR, lists solely in-frame clones and lacks some. The sample holds 9,500 to 15,000 clones, around 86% seen once. In its sample, this clone was seen a few times. Its antigen is not known. The sequences come from blood, collected from a patient who underwent chemoradiotherapy. The V gene is TRBV2, the J gene TRBJ2-5; tentative D call: TRBD1 (5 bases). The receptor comes from a human donor with HPV-associated anogenital cancer. The CDR3 DNA is TGTGCCAGCAGTGGTGGGGCTGGGGAGACCCAGTACTTC. Its protein product is CASSGGAGETQYF.